Each of the 23 T cell receptor beta chains below was sequenced from the same sample in a study of cytomegalovirus exposure and HLA in healthy donors. The PCR contained 60 Vbeta and 13 Jbeta primers. Method: immunoSEQ multiplex PCR; TCRdb's copy keeps in-frame clones and lacks some. The sample yields tens of thousands of clones, approximately 65% seen once. The material sequenced was PBMCs. These receptors were taken from a male donor in good health and CMV-seropositive.

This clone was seen just once. The gene calls are TRBV5-8 and TRBJ1-5; D is ambiguous. This CDR3 region has 12 residues. From germline, CDR1 is SGHTS and CDR2 YDEGEE. With 3 bases removed from V and 5 bases from J, the gap between germline ends came to 6 bases. The CDR3 DNA sequence: TGTGCCAGCAGCTCTTCGTATCAGCCCCAGCATTTT. Amino acid sequence: CASSSSYQPQHF.

The table lists this clone with a few counts. The V call is TRBV7-9, the J call TRBJ2-7, with 8 bases that match TRBD2. This CDR3 comprises 14 residues. The V segment lost 4 bases and the J segment 2 bases; nucleotides outside the gene matches: 4. CDR1 is SEHNR, CDR2 FQNEAQ, per germline (reference sequence). The CDR3 DNA reads as TGTGCCAGCAGCTCCTGGACTAGCCCCTACGAGCAGTACTTC. This encodes CASSSWTSPYEQYF.

This chain connects TRBV29-1 to TRBJ1-4; D possibly corresponds to TRBD1 (5 bases). CDR3 size: 12 residues. The V and J ends lost 4 bases and 7 bases respectively, with 10 bases between them. Germline CDR1 is SQVTM and CDR2 is ANQGSEA. This CDR3 reads CSVGWRGEKLFF. The CDR3 DNA reads as TGCAGCGTTGGATGGAGGGGTGAAAAACTGTTTTTT.

This clone is a singleton in its sample. This chain joins TRBV5-4 and TRBJ1-2; D is unresolved. The CDR3 sequence is 14 residues long. Trimming shortened V by 0 bases and J by 7 bases, and 13 bases separated the two germline ends. Germline CDR1 is SGHNT and CDR2 is YYREEE (reference sequence). The CDR3 loop is CASSLDEGDRGYTF. DNA for the CDR3: TGTGCCAGCAGCTTGGATGAGGGAGACCGTGGCTACACCTTC.

This clone was seen just once. This sequence joins TRBV19 and TRBJ1-5, with a weak D call TRBD1 (5 bases). Trimming cost V 1 base and J 6 bases, with 7 bases left between them. Germline lookup yields CDR1 LNHDA and CDR2 SQIVND (reference sequence). The CDR3 has 13 amino acids. CDR3 sequence reads: CASSIVQGQPQHF. CDR3 DNA sequence: TGTGCCAGTAGTATAGTTCAGGGTCAGCCCCAGCATTTT.

V and J are TRBV6-5 and TRBJ2-3, with 11 bases aligning to TRBD2. There are 16 residues in the CDR3. The germline V gene has CDR1 MNHEY and CDR2 SVGAGI. With V trimmed by 4 bases and J by 6 bases, 9 bases remained unmatched. The CDR3 nucleotides read TGTGCCAGCAGTTCTCGATTAGCGGGGGGGAGGGATACGCAGTATTTT. Translated, it gives CASSSRLAGGRDTQYF.

With regard to this clone: One end of the junction is discordant with germline, which a read error may explain. Other DNA sequences in the sample encode the same CDR3. The chain links TRBV7-6 to TRBJ2-2; 7 positions agree with TRBD1. CDR3 length equals 17 residues. Germline V gene sequence: CDR1 SGHVS, CDR2 FNYEAQ. CDR3 region: CASSLTRTGSYTGELFF. CDR3 bases: TGTGCCAGCAGCTTAACTAGGACAGGTTCATACACCGGGGAGTTGTTTTTT.

The chain employs TRBV4-3 and TRBJ2-3; a possible D gene is TRBD2 (6 bases). The CDR3 runs 17 residues. Trimming removed 1 base at V and 4 bases at J, with 18 bases between. Germline V gene lookup returns CDR1 LGHNA and CDR2 YSLEER. CDR3 in DNA: TGCGCCAGCAGCCAAGCCCTCGGGAGTGGCGTATCAGATACGCAGTATTTT. The encoded protein is CASSQALGSGVSDTQYF.

The chain combines TRBV4-1 with TRBJ2-7, with D maybe TRBD1 (5 bases). CDR1 and CDR2 (germline): MGHRA, YSYEKL. The CDR3 has 18 amino acids. The V gene lost 4 bases and the J gene lost 2 bases, with 24 bases spanning the gap. CDR3 sequence (DNA): TGCGCCAGCAGCCCCCAGGCGGCAGGGCCGTCGTTACCCTACGAGCAGTACTTC. This encodes CASSPQAAGPSLPYEQYF.

The V call is TRBV5-1, the J call TRBJ2-7; 8 positions agree with TRBD1. In germline, CDR1 is SGHRS, CDR2 YFSETQ. V was pared by 1 base and J by 0 bases, with 6 bases of the junction left unmatched. The CDR3 length is 16 residues. CDR3 DNA sequence: TGCGCCAGCAGCTTGACTTGGGACAGGAGCTCCTACGAGCAGTACTTC. Protein sequence: CASSLTWDRSSYEQYF.

The chain uses TRBV27 and TRBJ2-7; 9 bases agree with TRBD1. The CDR3 has 15 amino acids. The germline V gene encodes CDR1 MNHEY and CDR2 SMNVEV (reference sequence). V shed 3 bases, J shed 4 bases, and the junction held 7 bases outside the gene matches. The CDR3 DNA sequence: TGTGCCAGCAGTTTGGGGACAGGGAATCGGTACGAGCAGTACTTC. Translation gives CASSLGTGNRYEQYF.

The chain has TRBV6-5 and TRBJ2-7; 7 nucleotides match TRBD2. The CDR3 spans 16 residues. CDR1 and CDR2 (germline): MNHEY, SVGAGI. The junction had 12 bases not matched to a gene; V was cut back by 6 bases and J by 1 base. Here the CDR3 reads CASSYGAGSPSYEQYF. The CDR3 DNA reads as TGTGCCAGCAGCTACGGAGCGGGGTCCCCTTCCTACGAGCAGTACTTC.

The chain links TRBV28 to TRBJ1-2, with D hard to call. Germline CDR1 and CDR2: MDHEN and SYDVKM. The CDR3 is 14 amino acids. The V and J ends lost 5 bases and 8 bases respectively, with 18 bases between them. CDR3 sequence reads: CASSLRTAAGGYTF. The DNA for the CDR3 is TGTGCCAGCAGTCTACGGACTGCGGCGGGAGGCTACACCTTC.

CDR3 in DNA: TGTGCCAGCTCTCGGGGGGCGGGGTACGAGCAGTACTTC. Translated: CASSRGAGYEQYF. This sequence joins TRBV28 and TRBJ2-7, with D perhaps matching TRBD2 (7 bases). Germline CDR1 is MDHEN and CDR2 is SYDVKM. There are 13 residues in the CDR3. The ends were cut back, 8 bases at V and 4 bases at J, with 15 bases in the middle. Drawing the rest from reference TRBV28 and TRBJ2-7, the complete variable domain is DVKVTQSSRYLVKRTGEKVFLECVQDMDHENMFWYRQDPGLGLRLIYFSYDVKMKEKGDIPEGYSVSREKKERFSLILESASTNQTSMYLCASSRGAGYEQYFGPGTRLTVT.

The gene calls are TRBV29-1 and TRBJ1-2; perhaps TRBD1 as D (5 bases). CDR1 is SQVTM and CDR2 is ANQGSEA in the germline V gene. The CDR3 length is 13 residues. V lost 3 bases and J lost 4, with 12 bases in between. CDR3 nucleotides: TGCAGCGTTGATTCAACGGGGGGCTATGGCTACACCTTC. Translation gives CSVDSTGGYGYTF.

The chain recombines TRBV10-1 with TRBJ2-7; D not resolved. Deletions cut 4 bases from V and 0 bases from J, with 10 bases between. This CDR3 has 14 amino acids. CDR1 is WNHNN, CDR2 SYGVQD, per germline (reference sequence). The CDR3 spells CASSGRRSSYEQYF. DNA of the CDR3: TGCGCCAGCAGTGGACGGCGGAGCTCCTACGAGCAGTACTTC.

This chain connects TRBV29-1 to TRBJ2-7; the match to TRBD1 covers 12 bases. The CDR3 consists of 13 residues. The trim removed 3 bases at V and 7 bases at J, leaving 4 bases unmatched. CDR1 is SQVTM and CDR2 is ANQGSEA in the germline V gene. CDR3 amino acids: CSVEGQGAGEQYF. CDR3 DNA sequence: TGCAGCGTTGAGGGACAGGGGGCGGGGGAGCAGTACTTC.

This chain uses TRBV9 with TRBJ2-3; perhaps TRBD1 as D (5 bases). CDR3 length equals 14 residues. The germline CDR1 and CDR2 sequences are SGDLS and YYNGEE. Between the trimmed V and J ends, which lost 0 bases and 2 bases, there was a span of 7 bases. The CDR3 DNA reads as TGTGCCAGCAGCGTAGAAGGGGCCACAGATACGCAGTATTTT. Translated: CASSVEGATDTQYF.

The chain joins TRBV27 to TRBJ2-7, with unresolved D. Germline V gene sequence: CDR1 MNHEY, CDR2 SMNVEV (reference sequence). The CDR3 runs to 15 residues. Between the trimmed V and J ends, which lost 3 bases and 2 bases, there was a span of 14 bases. The CDR3 nucleotides read TGTGCCAGCAGTTTCTCGCGGTACCCCACCTACGAGCAGTACTTC. Its protein is CASSFSRYPTYEQYF.

This clone was found a few times. The chain has TRBV7-6 and TRBJ2-1, with D possibly matching TRBD1 (6 bases). The V end lost 5 bases, the J end lost 6 bases, and 17 bases lay between the germline ends. CDR1 and CDR2 (germline): SGHVS, FNYEAQ. The CDR3 covers 15 residues. Here the CDR3 reads CASSPGQSGVNEQFF. CDR3 coding DNA: TGTGCCAGCAGCCCCGGACAATCAGGGGTCAATGAGCAGTTCTTC. The entire variable domain, with the rest obtained from reference TRBV7-6 and TRBJ2-1, is as follows: GAGVSQSPRYKVTKRGQDVALRCDPISGHVSLYWYRQALGQGPEFLTYFNYEAQQDKSGLPNDRFSAERPEGSISTLTIQRTEQRDSAMYRCASSPGQSGVNEQFFGPGTRLTVL.

V and J are TRBV29-1 and TRBJ1-4, with no clear D. The CDR3 totals 13 residues. CDR1 and CDR2 from the germline V gene are SQVTM and ANQGSEA. Trimming stripped 3 bases from V and 8 bases from J, with 13 bases between. CDR3 sequence: CSVDGSGGEKLFF. CDR3 bases: TGCAGCGTTGACGGGTCAGGAGGGGAAAAACTGTTTTTT.

The chain employs TRBV2 and TRBJ2-2; TRBD2 matches at 8 bases. The ends lost 3 bases at V and 4 bases at J; junction bases unmatched: 4. Germline V CDR1 and CDR2: SNHLY, FYNNEI. The CDR3 sequence is 15 residues long. CDR3 nucleotides: TGTGCCAGCAGTGAGCGGGGGGTGGGCACCGGGGAGCTGTTTTTT. It specifies CASSERGVGTGELFF.

The count of this clone is one. The CDR3 sequence is CASSEAGGTWNTEAFF. CDR3 nucleotide sequence: TGTGCCAGCAGTGAAGCCGGTGGTACCTGGAACACTGAAGCTTTCTTT. This sequence joins TRBV2 and TRBJ1-1, with D unresolved. V lost 0 bases, J lost 1 base, and 12 bases lay in between. Germline V gene sequence: CDR1 SNHLY, CDR2 FYNNEI. This CDR3 contains 16 residues. Full variable domain (outside the CDR3, taken from reference TRBV2 and TRBJ1-1): EPEVTQTPSHQVTQMGQEVILRCVPISNHLYFYWYRQILGQKVEFLVSFYNNEISEKSEIFDDQFSVERPDGSNFTLKIRSTKLEDSAMYFCASSEAGGTWNTEAFFGQGTRLTVV.